The text below deals with one TCR beta chain. These data come from a study of blood T cell repertoires in COVID-19. At the level of the study: From the United States, Italy and Spain came samples of acute and convalescent COVID-19. The analysed material was cDNA or gDNA that came from T cells, B-cell-depleted T cells, or PBMCs.

This CDR3 has 17 residues. J was trimmed by 8 bases and V by 4 bases; bases with no gene match: 16. The V gene's germline CDR1 is LGHNT and CDR2 FRNRAP. The method was immunoSEQ multiplex PCR; TCRdb's version includes in-frame clones alone and lacks a portion of them. The sample carries around 300,000 clones, about 89% recorded once. The genes are TRBV12-5 and TRBJ2-1; 8 bases agree with TRBD1. Input material: PBMCs or T cells enriched from blood (not recorded which). The source of this sequence is a woman aged 25 to 39 who had recovered from COVID-19. CDR3 residues: CASGWMTGAAKVDEQFF. The CDR3 region has the DNA TGTGCTAGTGGTTGGATGACAGGGGCCGCAAAGGTCGATGAGCAGTTCTTC.